This T cell receptor beta chain comes out of a study of cytotoxic CD8 clonotypes in ibrutinib-treated CLL. Study-level results: Public clonotypes, found uncommonly, either contracted or stayed stable on treatment.

Germline V gene data show CDR1 as KGHSH and CDR2 as LQKENI. The CDR3 loop spans 15 amino acids. The V and J ends lost 3 bases and 7 bases, in that order; junction bases with no gene match: 5. Notes on this clone: The antigen is not known.

Measured with immunoSEQ multiplex PCR; TCRdb has only the in-frame clones, and not every one. The repertoire consists of 110,000 to 150,000 clones, with 60% to 85% occurring once and the leading ten covering approximately 5.1%. The clonotype originates from a human donor with chronic lymphocytic leukemia. The rearrangement joins TRBV18 to TRBJ2-2, with 10 nucleotides matching TRBD1. Here the sequenced sample was PBMCs, taken after 24 months of ibrutinib treatment. The CDR3 reads CASSPPRTGGGELFF. The CDR3 nucleotides are TGTGCCAGCTCACCCCCACGGACAGGGGGCGGGGAGCTGTTTTTT. The variable domain in full, with the rest retrieved from reference TRBV18 and TRBJ2-2, is NAGVMQNPRHLVRRRGQEARLRCSPMKGHSHVYWYRQLPEEGLKFMVYLQKENIIDESGMPKERFSAEFPKEGPSILRIQQVVRGDSAAYFCASSPPRTGGGELFFGEGSRLTVL.